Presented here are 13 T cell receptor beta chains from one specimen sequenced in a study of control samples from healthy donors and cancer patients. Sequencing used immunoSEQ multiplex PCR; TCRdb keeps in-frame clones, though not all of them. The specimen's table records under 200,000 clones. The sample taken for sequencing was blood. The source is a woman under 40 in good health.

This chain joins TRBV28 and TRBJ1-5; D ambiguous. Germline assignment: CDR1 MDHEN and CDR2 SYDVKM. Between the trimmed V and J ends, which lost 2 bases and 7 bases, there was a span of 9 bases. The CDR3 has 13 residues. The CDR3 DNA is TGTGCCAGCAGTTTAGTAGTGACACAGCCCCAGCATTTT. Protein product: CASSLVVTQPQHF.

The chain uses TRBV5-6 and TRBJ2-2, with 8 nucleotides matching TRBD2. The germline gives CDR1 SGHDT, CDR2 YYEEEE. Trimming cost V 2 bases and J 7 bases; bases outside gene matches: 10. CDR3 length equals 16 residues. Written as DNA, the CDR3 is TGTGCCAGCAGCTTTGGTTACGGGGGGGCCGTCGGGGAGCTGTTTTTT. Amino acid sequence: CASSFGYGGAVGELFF.

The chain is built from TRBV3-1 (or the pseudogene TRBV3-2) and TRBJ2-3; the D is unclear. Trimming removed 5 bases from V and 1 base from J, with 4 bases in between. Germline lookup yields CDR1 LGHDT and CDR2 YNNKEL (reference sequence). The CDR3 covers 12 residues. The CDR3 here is CASSSCTDTQYF. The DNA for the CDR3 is TGTGCCAGCAGCTCGTGCACAGATACGCAGTATTTT.

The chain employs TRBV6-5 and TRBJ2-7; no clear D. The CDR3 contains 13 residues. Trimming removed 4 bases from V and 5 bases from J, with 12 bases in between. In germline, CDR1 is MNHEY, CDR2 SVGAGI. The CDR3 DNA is TGTGCCAGCAGTTCTGGGGTGAGGCACGAGCAGTACTTC. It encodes CASSSGVRHEQYF.

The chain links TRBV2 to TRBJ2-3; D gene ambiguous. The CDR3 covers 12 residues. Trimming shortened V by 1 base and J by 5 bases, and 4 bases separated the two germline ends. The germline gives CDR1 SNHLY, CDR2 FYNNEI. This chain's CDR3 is CASSEDLDTQYF. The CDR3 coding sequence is TGTGCCAGCAGTGAAGATTTAGATACGCAGTATTTT. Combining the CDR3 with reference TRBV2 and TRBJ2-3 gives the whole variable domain EPEVTQTPSHQVTQMGQEVILRCVPISNHLYFYWYRQILGQKVEFLVSFYNNEISEKSEIFDDQFSVERPDGSNFTLKIRSTKLEDSAMYFCASSEDLDTQYFGPGTRLTVL.

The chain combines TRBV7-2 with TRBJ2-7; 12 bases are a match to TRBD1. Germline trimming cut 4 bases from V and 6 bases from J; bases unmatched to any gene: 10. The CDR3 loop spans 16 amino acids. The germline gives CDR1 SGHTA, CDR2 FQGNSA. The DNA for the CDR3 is TGTGCCAGCAGCTCTTTATCCGGGACAGGGGGCCTCGAGCAGTACTTC. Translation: CASSSLSGTGGLEQYF.

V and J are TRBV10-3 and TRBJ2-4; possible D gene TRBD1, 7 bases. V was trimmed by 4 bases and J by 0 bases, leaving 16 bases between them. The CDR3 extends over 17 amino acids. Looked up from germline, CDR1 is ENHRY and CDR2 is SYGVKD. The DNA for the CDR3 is TGTGCCATCAGTGTGGGGGGACAGCACCTAGCCAAAAACATTCAGTACTTC. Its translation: CAISVGGQHLAKNIQYF.

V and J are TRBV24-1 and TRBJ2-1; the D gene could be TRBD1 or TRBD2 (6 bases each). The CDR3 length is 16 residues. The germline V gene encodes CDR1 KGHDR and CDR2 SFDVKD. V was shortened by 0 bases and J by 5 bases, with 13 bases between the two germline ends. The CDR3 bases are TGTGCCACCAGTGATTTGCCGGGCGGGACACACAATGAGCAGTTCTTC. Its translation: CATSDLPGGTHNEQFF.

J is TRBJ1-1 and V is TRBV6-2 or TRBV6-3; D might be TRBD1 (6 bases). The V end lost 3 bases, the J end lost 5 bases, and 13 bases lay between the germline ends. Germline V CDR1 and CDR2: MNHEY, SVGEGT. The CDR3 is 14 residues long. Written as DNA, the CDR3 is TGTGCCAGCAGTTATGTCCAGGGGAGAACTGAAGCTTTCTTT. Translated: CASSYVQGRTEAFF.

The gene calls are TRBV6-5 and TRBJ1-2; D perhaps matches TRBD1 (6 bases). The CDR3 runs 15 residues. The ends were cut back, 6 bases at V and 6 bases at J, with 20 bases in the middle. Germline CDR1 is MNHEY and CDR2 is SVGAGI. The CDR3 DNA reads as TGTGCCAGCAGACAAGATACAGGGATCCTGAATGGCTACACCTTC. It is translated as CASRQDTGILNGYTF.

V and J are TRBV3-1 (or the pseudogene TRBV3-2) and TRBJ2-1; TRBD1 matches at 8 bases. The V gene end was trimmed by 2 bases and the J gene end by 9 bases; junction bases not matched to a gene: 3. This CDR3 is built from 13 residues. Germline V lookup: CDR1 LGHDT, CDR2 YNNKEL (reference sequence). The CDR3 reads CASSQQGAREQFF. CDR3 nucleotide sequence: TGTGCCAGCAGCCAACAGGGGGCACGTGAGCAGTTCTTC.

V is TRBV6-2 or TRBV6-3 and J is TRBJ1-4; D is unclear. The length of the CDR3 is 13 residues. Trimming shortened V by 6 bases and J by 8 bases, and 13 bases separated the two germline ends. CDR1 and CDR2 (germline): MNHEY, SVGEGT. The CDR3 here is CASSLRGAEKLFF. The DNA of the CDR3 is TGTGCCAGCAGCCTCCGGGGAGCGGAAAAACTGTTTTTT.

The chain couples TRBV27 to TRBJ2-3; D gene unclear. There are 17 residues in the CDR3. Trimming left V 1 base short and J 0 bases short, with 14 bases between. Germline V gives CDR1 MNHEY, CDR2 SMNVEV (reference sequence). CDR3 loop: CASSLFSVGRSTDTQYF. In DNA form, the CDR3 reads TGTGCCAGCAGTTTATTTTCGGTAGGCCGTAGCACAGATACGCAGTATTTT.